The 22 T cell receptor beta chains listed next were all sequenced from one sample in a study of cytomegalovirus exposure and HLA in healthy donors. The PCR contained 60 Vbeta and 13 Jbeta primers. Data came from immunoSEQ multiplex PCR; TCRdb stores just in-frame clones and leaves some out. In the table there are 110,000 to 150,000 clones, about 76% of which are singletons. Sequenced input: PBMCs. These receptor sequences come from a male donor in good health and CMV-seronegative.

J is TRBJ2-7 and V is TRBV30; 9 bases are a match to TRBD2. This CDR3 has 13 amino acids. The V gene end was trimmed by 3 bases and the J gene end by 2 bases; junction bases not matched to a gene: 2. The germline V gene has CDR1 GTSNPN and CDR2 SVGIG (reference sequence). CDR3 DNA: TGTGCCTGGAGGACTAGCGGAGCCTACGAGCAGTACTTC. It is translated as CAWRTSGAYEQYF.

CDR3 protein: CASSPAPQQGTQYF. In DNA form, the CDR3 reads TGTGCCAGCAGCCCGGCCCCCCAACAGGGGACCCAGTACTTC. This chain uses TRBV7-2 with TRBJ2-5, with D possibly matching TRBD1 (6 bases). Germline V gene data show CDR1 as SGHTA and CDR2 as FQGNSA. V was trimmed by 5 bases and J by 7 bases, leaving 17 bases between them. This CDR3 is 14 amino acids long.

The chain combines TRBV7-3 with TRBJ2-3; D is possibly TRBD2 (6 bases). V lost 5 bases and J 0 bases, leaving 12 bases between the germline ends. The CDR3 spans 15 residues. Germline V gene sequence: CDR1 SGHTA, CDR2 FQGTGA. In nucleotides, the CDR3 is TGTGCCAGCAGCCCCCTAGGAGGGAGCACAGATACGCAGTATTTT. Translated: CASSPLGGSTDTQYF.

The chain uses TRBV5-1 and TRBJ1-1; tentative D call: TRBD1 (5 bases). This CDR3 has 15 amino acids. Trimming shortened V by 3 bases and J by 4 bases, and 16 bases separated the two germline ends. Germline V gene lookup returns CDR1 SGHRS and CDR2 YFSETQ. In DNA form, the CDR3 reads TGCGCCAGCAGCTGGGACCCCCGCGGGGTCACTGAAGCTTTCTTT. Protein sequence: CASSWDPRGVTEAFF. The full variable domain, with the rest looked up from reference TRBV5-1 and TRBJ1-1, is KAGVTQTPRYLIKTRGQQVTLSCSPISGHRSVSWYQQTPGQGLQFLFEYFSETQRNKGNFPGRFSGRQFSNSRSEMNVSTLELGDSALYLCASSWDPRGVTEAFFGQGTRLTVV.

V gene TRBV27 combines with J gene TRBJ2-5; the match to TRBD2 covers 8 bases. CDR1 and CDR2 (germline): MNHEY, SMNVEV (reference sequence). The J segment lost 5 bases and the V segment lost 5 bases, leaving 10 bases of the junction unmatched. CDR3 length: 15 amino acids. Written as DNA, the CDR3 is TGTGCCAGCAGTACTAGCGGAGGGGAGGTGGAGACCCAGTACTTC. Amino acids: CASSTSGGEVETQYF.

This clone has only a few counts. The gene calls are TRBV11-3 and TRBJ2-3; 10 bases fit TRBD2. Germline trimming cut 5 bases from V and 5 bases from J; bases unmatched to any gene: 7. The germline gives CDR1 SGHNT, CDR2 YENEEA. The CDR3 sequence is 15 residues long. CDR3 sequence: CASSPSGGDVDTQYF. The CDR3 DNA reads as TGTGCCAGCAGCCCCAGCGGGGGGGACGTAGATACGCAGTATTTT.

The chain couples TRBV15 to TRBJ2-2; TRBD1 agrees at 7 bases. J was trimmed by 1 base and V by 8 bases; bases with no gene match: 1. Germline-derived CDR1 and CDR2 are LNHNV and YYDKDF (reference sequence). The CDR3 length is 13 residues. The CDR3 loop reads CATGDRNTGELFF. Written as DNA, the CDR3 is TGTGCCACCGGGGACAGGAACACCGGGGAGCTGTTTTTT. Supplemented by reference TRBV15 and TRBJ2-2, the full variable domain reads DAMVIQNPRYQVTQFGKPVTLSCSQTLNHNVMYWYQQKSSQAPKLLFHYYDKDFNNEADTPDNFQSRRPNTSFCFLDIRSPGLGDTAMYLCATGDRNTGELFFGEGSRLTVL.

The chain joins TRBV7-9 to TRBJ1-5; 8 bases fit TRBD1. The V segment lost 2 bases and the J segment 6 bases; nucleotides outside the gene matches: 3. Looked up from germline, CDR1 is SEHNR and CDR2 is FQNEAQ (reference sequence). The CDR3 contains 14 residues. This CDR3 is CASSLSGGGQPQHF. For the CDR3, the DNA is TGTGCCAGCAGCTTATCAGGGGGCGGTCAGCCCCAGCATTTT. The variable domain in full, with the rest retrieved from reference TRBV7-9 and TRBJ1-5, is DTGVSQNPRHKITKRGQNVTFRCDPISEHNRLYWYRQTLGQGPEFLTYFQNEAQLEKSRLLSDRFSAERPKGSFSTLEIQRTEQGDSAMYLCASSLSGGGQPQHFGDGTRLSIL.

V usage is TRBV29-1 and J usage is TRBJ1-2; 9 bases map to TRBD1. With 7 bases clipped from V and 7 bases from J, the junction kept 10 bases outside the gene matches. Germline V CDR1 and CDR2: SQVTM, ANQGSEA. The CDR3 totals 13 residues. The CDR3 nucleotides read TGCAGCGGTGGGGACAGGGAAGGCGGTGGCTACACCTTC. The encoded protein is CSGGDREGGGYTF. Together with reference TRBV29-1 and TRBJ1-2, the CDR3 gives the full variable domain: SAVISQKPSRDICQRGTSLTIQCQVDSQVTMMFWYRQQPGQSLTLIATANQGSEATYESGFVIDKFPISRPNLTFSTLTVSNMSPEDSSIYLCSGGDREGGGYTFGSGTRLTVV.

This chain connects TRBV5-1 to TRBJ2-7; 9 nucleotides match TRBD1. Germline V gene sequence: CDR1 SGHRS, CDR2 YFSETQ. The V gene end was trimmed by 3 bases and the J gene end by 0 bases; junction bases not matched to a gene: 7. There are 16 residues in the CDR3. The CDR3 sequence: CASSYLTGGSSYEQYF. DNA for the CDR3: TGCGCCAGCAGCTACCTGACAGGGGGAAGCTCCTACGAGCAGTACTTC.

This chain links TRBV6-5 with TRBJ2-5; 7 nucleotides line up with TRBD2. The V gene's germline CDR1 is MNHEY and CDR2 SVGAGI. This CDR3 contains 12 residues. V gave up 4 bases and J gave up 5 bases; unmatched junction bases: 1. The CDR3 sequence is CASSSTSETQYF. The CDR3 DNA reads TGTGCCAGCAGTTCGACTAGCGAGACCCAGTACTTC.

The chain links TRBV7-3 to TRBJ1-1; D is unclear. This CDR3 has 13 amino acids. V was cut by 2 bases and J by 1 base, with 5 bases left in between. Germline V gene data show CDR1 as SGHTA and CDR2 as FQGTGA. The CDR3 bases are TGTGCCAGCAGCTTAGGGCAGAACACTGAAGCTTTCTTT. Its protein product is CASSLGQNTEAFF.

This clone came up a few times. The gene calls are TRBV27 and TRBJ2-6, with D tentatively TRBD1 (6 bases). V was trimmed by 6 bases and J by 3 bases, leaving 12 bases between them. This CDR3 is 15 amino acids long. Germline V lookup: CDR1 MNHEY, CDR2 SMNVEV (reference sequence). CDR3 residues: CASSTGLGGANVLTF. As DNA, the CDR3 is TGTGCCAGCAGCACAGGGTTGGGTGGGGCCAACGTCCTGACTTTC. Supplemented by reference TRBV27 and TRBJ2-6, the full variable domain reads EAQVTQNPRYLITVTGKKLTVTCSQNMNHEYMSWYRQDPGLGLRQIYYSMNVEVTDKGDVPEGYKVSRKEKRNFPLILESPSPNQTSLYFCASSTGLGGANVLTFGAGSRLTVL.

This clone was seen only a few times. The V call is TRBV6-1, the J call TRBJ1-1; D might be TRBD1 (5 bases). The CDR3 extends over 15 amino acids. CDR1 MNHNS and CDR2 SASEGT come from the germline V gene. The V end was cut by 2 bases, the J end by 0 bases, with 10 bases between. The CDR3 bases are TGTGCCAGCAGTGAATTGAGCAGGGTGAACACTGAAGCTTTCTTT. This sequence encodes CASSELSRVNTEAFF.

The chain joins TRBV2 to TRBJ1-3; D might be TRBD1 (5 bases). Germline lookup yields CDR1 SNHLY and CDR2 FYNNEI. The CDR3 length is 14 residues. V dropped 9 bases and J dropped 0 bases, with 12 bases sitting between them. The CDR3 sequence: CARRQLSSGNTIYF. CDR3 DNA sequence: TGTGCCAGACGACAGTTAAGCTCTGGAAACACCATATATTTT.

Details on this clone: Sequence at one end of the junction differs from germline and may be a read error. The chain employs TRBV19 and TRBJ1-2, with 9 bases fitting TRBD1. The CDR3 contains 14 residues. Germline CDR1 is LNHDA and CDR2 is SQIVND (reference sequence). CDR3 residues: CASSLETGGTGYTF. The CDR3 DNA sequence: TGTGCCAGTAGTCTAGAAACAGGGGGCACTGGCTACACCTTC.

The chain couples TRBV11-2 to TRBJ2-2; 7 bases map to TRBD2. Unmatched junction bases numbered 1, after V lost 1 base and J lost 2 bases. The CDR3 length is 15 residues. Germline CDR1 SGHAT, CDR2 FQNNGV. Here the CDR3 DNA reads TGTGCCAGCAGCTTAGTAGCGGGCAACACCGGGGAGCTGTTTTTT. It is translated as CASSLVAGNTGELFF.

The V call is TRBV19, the J call TRBJ1-4; TRBD1 matches 8 bases. J was trimmed by 6 bases and V by 4 bases; bases with no gene match: 4. CDR1 and CDR2 from the germline V gene are LNHDA and SQIVND (reference sequence). The length of the CDR3 is 14 residues. The CDR3 here is CASSTGQVHEKLFF. The CDR3 bases are TGTGCCAGTAGTACGGGACAGGTCCATGAAAAACTGTTTTTT.

This rearrangement joins TRBV5-4 to TRBJ2-2; TRBD1 aligns across 10 bases. This CDR3 region has 15 residues. Germline trimming cut 4 bases from V and 7 bases from J; bases unmatched to any gene: 7. Germline V gene sequence: CDR1 SGHNT, CDR2 YYREEE (reference sequence). This chain's CDR3 is CASSPLTGGYGELFF. DNA for the CDR3: TGTGCCAGCAGCCCCCTGACAGGGGGCTACGGGGAGCTGTTTTTT.

This clone was detected once. The V gene is TRBV18, the J gene TRBJ1-1, with D uncertain. V was cut by 3 bases and J by 0 bases, with 11 bases left in between. The CDR3 has 15 amino acids. Germline lookup yields CDR1 KGHSH and CDR2 LQKENI. This CDR3 reads CASSPQHRLNTEAFF. The DNA for the CDR3 is TGTGCCAGCTCACCCCAGCACAGATTGAACACTGAAGCTTTCTTT. Supplemented by reference TRBV18 and TRBJ1-1, the full variable domain reads NAGVMQNPRHLVRRRGQEARLRCSPMKGHSHVYWYRQLPEEGLKFMVYLQKENIIDESGMPKERFSAEFPKEGPSILRIQQVVRGDSAAYFCASSPQHRLNTEAFFGQGTRLTVV.

The chain is built from TRBV2 and TRBJ2-3, with D perhaps matching TRBD2 (5 bases). This CDR3 spans 12 amino acids. Deletions cut 7 bases from V and 1 base from J, with 6 bases between. Germline V gives CDR1 SNHLY, CDR2 FYNNEI. In DNA form, the CDR3 reads TGTGCCAGCATGAGGGGCACAGATACGCAGTATTTT. It specifies CASMRGTDTQYF.

The chain recombines TRBV6-6 with TRBJ1-2; maybe TRBD1 (6 bases). The CDR3 is 14 amino acids. Trimming took 5 bases from V and 4 from J, leaving 14 bases between them. Germline V gene sequence: CDR1 MNHNY, CDR2 SVGAGI (reference sequence). CDR3 region: CASSPTGRSYGYTF. CDR3 in DNA: TGTGCCAGCAGTCCGACAGGAAGGAGCTATGGCTACACCTTC.